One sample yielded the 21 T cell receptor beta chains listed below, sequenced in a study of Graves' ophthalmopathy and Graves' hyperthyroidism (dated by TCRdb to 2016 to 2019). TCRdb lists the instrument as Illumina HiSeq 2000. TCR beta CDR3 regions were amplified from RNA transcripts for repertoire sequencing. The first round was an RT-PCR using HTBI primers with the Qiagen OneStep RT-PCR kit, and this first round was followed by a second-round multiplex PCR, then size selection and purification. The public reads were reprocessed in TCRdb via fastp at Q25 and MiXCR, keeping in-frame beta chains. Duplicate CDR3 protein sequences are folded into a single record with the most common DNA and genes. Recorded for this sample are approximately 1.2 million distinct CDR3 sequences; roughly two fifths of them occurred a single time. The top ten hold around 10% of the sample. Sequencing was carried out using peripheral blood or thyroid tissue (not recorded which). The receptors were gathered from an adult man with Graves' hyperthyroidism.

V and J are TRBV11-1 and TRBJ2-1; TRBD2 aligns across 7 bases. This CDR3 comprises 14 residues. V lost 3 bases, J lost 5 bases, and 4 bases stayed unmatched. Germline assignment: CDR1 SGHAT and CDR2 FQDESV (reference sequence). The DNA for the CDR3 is TGTGCCAGCAGCTTCCGGGGGGTGGACAATGAGCAGTTCTTC. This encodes CASSFRGVDNEQFF.

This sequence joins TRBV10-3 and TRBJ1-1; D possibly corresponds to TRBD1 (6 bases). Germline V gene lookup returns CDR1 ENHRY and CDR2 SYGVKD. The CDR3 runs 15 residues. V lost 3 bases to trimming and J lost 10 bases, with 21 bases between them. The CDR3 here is CAISDRQGPSVVAFF. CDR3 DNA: TGTGCCATCAGTGATCGGCAGGGGCCCAGCGTAGTAGCTTTCTTT.

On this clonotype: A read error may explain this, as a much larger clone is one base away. CDR3 sequence (DNA): TGTGCCAGCACCCCGAGGGACCGACGGCAAGAGACCCAGTGCTTC. This translates into CASTPRDRRQETQCF. V is TRBV7-9 and J is TRBJ2-5; D may correspond to TRBD1 or TRBD2 (5 bases each). Germline lookup yields CDR1 SEHNR and CDR2 FQNEAQ (reference sequence). The CDR3 loop spans 15 amino acids.

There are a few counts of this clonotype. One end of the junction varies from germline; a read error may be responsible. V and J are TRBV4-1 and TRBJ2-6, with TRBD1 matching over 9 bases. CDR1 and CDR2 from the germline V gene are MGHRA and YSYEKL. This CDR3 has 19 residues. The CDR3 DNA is TGTGCCAGCAGCCAAGTTTTCGGGACAGGGTTATCTGGGGCCAACGTCCTGACTTTC. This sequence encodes CASSQVFGTGLSGANVLTF.

The CDR3 DNA reads as TGCGCCAGCAGCCAAGGACCGCCCGGTGAGGCCAACGTCCTGACTTTC. Amino acids: CASSQGPPGEANVLTF. The rearrangement links TRBV4-1 to TRBJ2-6; no clear D gene. Trimming removed 1 base from V and 6 bases from J, with 13 bases in between. Germline assignment: CDR1 MGHRA and CDR2 YSYEKL. This CDR3 region has 16 residues.

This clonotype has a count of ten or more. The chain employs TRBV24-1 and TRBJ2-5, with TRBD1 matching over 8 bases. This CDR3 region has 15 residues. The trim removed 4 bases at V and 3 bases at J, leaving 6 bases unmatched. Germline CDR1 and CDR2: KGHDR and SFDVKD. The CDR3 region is CATSDRDRLKETQYF. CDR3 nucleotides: TGTGCCACCAGTGACCGGGACAGGTTAAAAGAGACCCAGTACTTC.

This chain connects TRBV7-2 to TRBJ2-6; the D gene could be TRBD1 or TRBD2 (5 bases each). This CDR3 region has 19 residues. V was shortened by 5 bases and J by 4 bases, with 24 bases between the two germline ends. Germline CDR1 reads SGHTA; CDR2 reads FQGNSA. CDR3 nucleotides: TGTGCCAGCAGCAACCCGAGACGAGGGACGCTACCGGGGGCCAACGTCCTGACTTTC. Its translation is CASSNPRRGTLPGANVLTF.

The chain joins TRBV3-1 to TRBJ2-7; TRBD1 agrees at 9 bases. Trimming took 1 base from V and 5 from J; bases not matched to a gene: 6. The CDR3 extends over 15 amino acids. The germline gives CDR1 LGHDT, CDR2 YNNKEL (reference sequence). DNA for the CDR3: TGTGCCAGCAGCCAAGGGACAGGGGCCGCCAACGAGCAGTACTTC. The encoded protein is CASSQGTGAANEQYF.

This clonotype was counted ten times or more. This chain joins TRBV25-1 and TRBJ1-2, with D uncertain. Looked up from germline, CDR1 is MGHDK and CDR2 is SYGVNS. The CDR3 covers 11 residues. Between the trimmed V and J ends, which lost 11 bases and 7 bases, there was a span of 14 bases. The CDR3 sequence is CASTGPGGYTF. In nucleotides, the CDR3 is TGTGCCTCAACTGGGCCGGGTGGCTACACCTTC.

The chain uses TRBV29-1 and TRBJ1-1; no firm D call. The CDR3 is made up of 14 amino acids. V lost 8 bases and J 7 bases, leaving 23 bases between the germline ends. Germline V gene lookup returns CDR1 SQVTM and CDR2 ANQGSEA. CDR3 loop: CSLERVRFEVEAFF. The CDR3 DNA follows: TGCAGCTTAGAGAGGGTCCGGTTCGAGGTTGAAGCTTTCTTT.

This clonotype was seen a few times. CDR3 sequence (DNA): TGTGCCAGCAGTTTGGCTGCAGGGAGTGTCCAGCCCCAGCATTTT. Protein: CASSLAAGSVQPQHF. J is TRBJ1-5 and V is TRBV28, with D possibly matching TRBD1 (5 bases). Germline CDR1 and CDR2: MDHEN and SYDVKM. Trimming cost V 3 bases and J 7 bases, with 16 bases left between them. The CDR3 totals 15 residues.

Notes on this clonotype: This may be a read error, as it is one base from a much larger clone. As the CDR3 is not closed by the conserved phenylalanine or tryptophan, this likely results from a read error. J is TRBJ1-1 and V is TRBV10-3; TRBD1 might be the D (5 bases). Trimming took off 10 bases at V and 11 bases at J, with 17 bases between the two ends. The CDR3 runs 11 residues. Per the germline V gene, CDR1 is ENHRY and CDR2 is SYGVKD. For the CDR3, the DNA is TGTGCCAGCACATTGGGGGGATACGCTTTCTCT. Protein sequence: CASTLGGYAFS.

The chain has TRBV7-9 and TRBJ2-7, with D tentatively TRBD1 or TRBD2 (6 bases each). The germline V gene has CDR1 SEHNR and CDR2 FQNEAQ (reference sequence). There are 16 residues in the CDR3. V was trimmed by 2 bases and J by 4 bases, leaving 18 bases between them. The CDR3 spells CASSLSGGASSYEQYF. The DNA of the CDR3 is TGTGCCAGCAGCTTATCCGGGGGCGCGAGCTCGTACGAGCAGTACTTC.

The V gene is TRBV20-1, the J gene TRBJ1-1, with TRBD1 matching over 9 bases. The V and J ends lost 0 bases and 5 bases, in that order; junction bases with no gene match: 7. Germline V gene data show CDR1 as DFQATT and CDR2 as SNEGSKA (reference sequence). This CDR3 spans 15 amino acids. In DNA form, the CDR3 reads TGCAGTGCTAGAGATCGGCGACAGGGGGAAACTGAAGCTTTCTTT. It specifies CSARDRRQGETEAFF.

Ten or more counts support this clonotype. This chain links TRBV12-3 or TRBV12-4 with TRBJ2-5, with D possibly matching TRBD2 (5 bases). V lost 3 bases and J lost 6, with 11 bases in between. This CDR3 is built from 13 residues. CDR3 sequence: CASSFGVKQTQYF. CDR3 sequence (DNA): TGTGCCAGCAGTTTCGGGGTCAAGCAGACCCAGTACTTC.

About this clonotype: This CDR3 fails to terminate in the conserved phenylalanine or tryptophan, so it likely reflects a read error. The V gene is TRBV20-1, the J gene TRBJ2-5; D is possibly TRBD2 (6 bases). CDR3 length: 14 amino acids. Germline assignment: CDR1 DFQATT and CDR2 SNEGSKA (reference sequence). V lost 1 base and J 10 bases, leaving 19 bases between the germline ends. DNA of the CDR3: TGCAGTGCTAGAGTAGTTCTAGGGCCGGGAGTCCAGTACCTC. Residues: CSARVVLGPGVQYL.

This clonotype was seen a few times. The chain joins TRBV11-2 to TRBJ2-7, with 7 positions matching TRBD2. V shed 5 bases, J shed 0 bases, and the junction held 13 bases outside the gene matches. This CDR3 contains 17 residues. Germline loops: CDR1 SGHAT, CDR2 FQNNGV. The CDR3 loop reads CASSQTGTGTNSYEQYF. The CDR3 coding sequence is TGTGCCAGCAGCCAAACGGGGACCGGGACTAACTCCTACGAGCAGTACTTC. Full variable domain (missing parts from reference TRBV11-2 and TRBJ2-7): EAGVAQSPRYKIIEKRQSVAFWCNPISGHATLYWYQQILGQGPKLLIQFQNNGVVDDSQLPKDRFSAERLKGVDSTLKIQPAKLEDSAVYLCASSQTGTGTNSYEQYFGPGTRLTVT.

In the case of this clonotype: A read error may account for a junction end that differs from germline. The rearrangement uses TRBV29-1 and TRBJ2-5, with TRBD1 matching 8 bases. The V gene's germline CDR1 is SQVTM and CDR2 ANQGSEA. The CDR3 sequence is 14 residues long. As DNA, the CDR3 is TGCAGCGTTTCGGCCCGGGACAGGAAAGAGACCCAGAACTTC. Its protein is CSVSARDRKETQNF.

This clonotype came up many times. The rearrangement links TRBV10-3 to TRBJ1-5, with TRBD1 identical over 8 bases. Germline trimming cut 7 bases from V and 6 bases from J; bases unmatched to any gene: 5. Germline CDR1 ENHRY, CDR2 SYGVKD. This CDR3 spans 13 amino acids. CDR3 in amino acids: CAIKTGDTQPQHF. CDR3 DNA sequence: TGTGCCATCAAGACAGGGGATACTCAGCCCCAGCATTTT.

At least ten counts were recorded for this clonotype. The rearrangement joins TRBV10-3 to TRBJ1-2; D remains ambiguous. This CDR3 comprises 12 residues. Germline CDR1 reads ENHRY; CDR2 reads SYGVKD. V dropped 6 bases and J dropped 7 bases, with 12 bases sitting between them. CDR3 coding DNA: TGTGCCATCAGCGCTGTGACAAGTGGCTACACCTTC. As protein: CAISAVTSGYTF.

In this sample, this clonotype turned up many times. The CDR3 sequence is CSAFGQMNTEAFF. CDR3 nucleotide sequence: TGCAGTGCTTTCGGGCAGATGAACACTGAAGCTTTCTTT. V gene TRBV20-1 combines with J gene TRBJ1-1; D is ambiguous. This CDR3 spans 13 amino acids. Germline V gene lookup returns CDR1 DFQATT and CDR2 SNEGSKA (reference sequence). V lost 5 bases and J 0 bases, leaving 10 bases between the germline ends.